This TCR beta chain was documented in a study of T-cell reconstitution after alpha-beta-depleted transplantation in children. Ten or more counts support this clonotype. The antigen is undetermined. The ends were cut back, 3 bases at V and 5 bases at J, with 8 bases in the middle. Germline values: CDR1 KGHSH, CDR2 LQKENI. The CDR3 contains 12 residues. Points from the study as a whole: There were reportedly several hundred expanded graft clones from which alpha-beta T cells came about two months after transplant.

A TCRbeta library incorporating unique molecular identifiers was prepared. TCRdb re-called the PCR reads through MiXCR, storing one row per CDR3 protein. The sample lists hundreds of thousands of distinct CDR3 sequences; around a sixth were seen once. The gene calls are TRBV18 and TRBJ2-7; D might be TRBD2 (6 bases). This TCR derives from a male patient between 2 and 10 years old who had a stem cell transplant for acute lymphoblastic leukemia, so the T cells may come from the graft donor. The sequencing used PBMCs, mostly from graft donor cells, collected 360 days after TCRalphabeta/CD19-depleted stem cell transplant. For the CDR3, the DNA is TGTGCCAGCTCACCGGGAGGTAACGAGCAGTACTTC. Its protein product is CASSPGGNEQYF.